The clone carrying this T cell receptor (beta chain) was observed a handful of times. The data belong to a study of blood T cell repertoires in COVID-19. Overall study context: Italy, Spain and the United States were the sources of the convalescent and acute COVID-19 samples. In each case, the material was cDNA or gDNA derived from T cells, B-cell-depleted T cells, or PBMCs.

Per the authors' pipeline: How many nucleated cells were present was estimated from reference gene primer amplification. Some clones are missing from TCRdb's copy, which holds only in-frame ones; the method was immunoSEQ multiplex PCR. D and trimming come from the DNA, and the V and J calls and clone size come from that table. The sample includes about 230,000 clones, approximately 82% of them seen just once. CDR1 is GTSNPN and CDR2 is SVGIG in the germline V gene (reference sequence). The CDR3 is made up of 15 amino acids. V lost 5 bases to trimming and J lost 1 base; unmatched junction nucleotides: 10.

The receptor comes from a man aged 35 to 55 with active or convalescent COVID-19. Sequencing was performed on peripheral blood. V gene TRBV30 combines with J gene TRBJ2-7, with 8 bases fitting TRBD1. The chain's CDR3 is CAWRNGQGYSYEQYF. CDR3 nucleotide sequence: TGTGCCTGGCGGAACGGACAGGGCTATTCCTACGAGCAGTACTTC. Based on the CDR3 plus reference TRBV30 and TRBJ2-7, the full variable domain is SQTIHQWPATLVQPVGSPLSLECTVEGTSNPNLYWYRQAAGRGLQLLFYSVGIGQISSEVPQNLSASRPQDRQFILSSKKLLLSDSGFYLCAWRNGQGYSYEQYFGPGTRLTVT.